This T cell receptor (beta chain) was recovered during a study of beta chain features in type 1 diabetes listed by TCRdb under 2018. About the investigation overall: Mean age, gender distribution, total cell number and subset yield did not differ between patients and healthy donors. A total of about 100,000,000 sorted cells were examined across all samples, and RNA yield correlated strongly with the number of cells per subset. The study compared TCRB repertoires of sorted circulating CD4+ T cell subsets between recently diagnosed type 1 diabetes patients and matched healthy donors. Regulatory and stem cell-like memory subsets were isolated from only 8 patients and about 8 healthy donors, whereas naive and central memory subsets came from all 30 or so donors. Broad study findings and their caveats: Shorter templates might have been favored by PCR, but patient and control samples were amplified and corrected together, so both groups would have been affected equally by any skew. A moderate but significant shortening of TCRB CDR3 length was observed in type 1 diabetes patients in all four CD4+ subsets. Only small numbers of individuals were included in the HLA sub-analyses, which left unresolved whether HLA type had any influence on TCRB rearrangement. Patients with type 1 diabetes made fewer insertions and deleted more nucleotides at VDJ recombination sites, implying thymic rearrangement abnormalities. The naive, central memory and regulatory TCRB repertoires appeared to resemble one another more closely among patients than among healthy donors. Because cDNA rather than genomic DNA was sequenced, highly expressing activated cells could have been over-represented, although no difference in activation and CD3 levels was found between groups.

From each donor, a single peripheral blood sample of about 100 mL on average was drawn into heparinised tubes. Using a panel that included CD45RO, CCR7, CD25, CD127, CD95 and CD27, naive, central memory, regulatory and stem cell-like memory CD4+ T cells were sorted on a BD FACSAria II. A purity above 98% was achieved for all sorted populations. PBMCs were isolated immediately by Lymphoprep density gradient centrifugation and stained directly without culture. So that batch effects would be minimized, each experiment stained and sorted samples in pairs, pairing one healthy donor with one patient. The High Capacity cDNA Reverse Transcription Kit was used to reverse transcribe all of the isolated RNA, meaning that expressed TCRB transcripts were what got sequenced. Naive, central memory and regulatory T cell samples underwent deep immunoSEQ sequencing, averaging around 4 million total reads per sample. Sorted cells were lysed in RLT buffer and RNA was extracted with DNase-treated RNeasy Micro or Mini kits, depending on cell number. To prevent cross-contamination, each cell subset was processed individually, whereas patient and healthy donor samples were processed jointly. The immunoSEQ multiplex PCR was used to amplify TCRB sequences from cDNA, yielding 87-bp fragments that span the CDR3 region. Amplicons were sequenced on the Illumina HiSeq platform. Per the authors' processing: PCR bias was computationally corrected using synthetic template baselines, reads within Hamming distance 2 were collapsed, and singletons that could not be merged were discarded. By aligning reads against IMGT, V, D and J genes, CDR3 length, and insertions or deletions at six rearrangement sites were assigned. Within each subset, clonotype counts were normalized to sorted cell number, after which true diversity and Gini coefficients were computed with the tcR R package. Repertoire sharing was quantified using the overlap coefficient calculated on TCRB nucleotide sequences. Out-of-frame TCRB sequences from naive cells were analyzed to stand in for the pre-selection repertoire. As stored in TCRdb, this immuneACCESS dataset retains in-frame rearrangements with V and J assigned. A fraction of the clones does not appear; measured against another copy, unresolved V genes explain less than half of the discrepancy, and the remainder lacks a known reason. V and J calls and clone size are given by that table; D and trimming were obtained from the DNA. Present in this sample are 200,000 to 250,000 clones, about 9.3% of which were seen just once. The ten largest clonotypes hold 0.034% of the sample.

This clone was detected a few times. This receptor's antigen is unknown. No much larger clone is present one base from it, and per-base qualities are unavailable. The sequence was collected from a woman aged 18-35 years in good health. Sequencing used naive CD4+ T cells from blood. What the cell subset or site label conveys for this sample: true naive CD4+ T cells.

CDR3 sequence: CASSLGGRDRGREQYF. At the DNA level, the sequence is TGTGCCAGCAGCTTAGGGGGCCGGGACAGGGGGCGAGAGCAGTACTTC. The chain is assembled from TRBV11-2 and TRBJ2-7, with 12 central nucleotides matching TRBD1. Sequences SGHAT (CDR1) and FQNNGV (CDR2) are obtained from the germline V gene. V ends up 1 base short and J 7 bases short, with an unmatched junction base count of 8. The CDR3, from cysteine to phenylalanine, totals 16 residues. Only the CDR3 portion is preserved as DNA: 48 bases, with reading frame beginning at the first base. Where the CDR3 stops, the reference TRBV11-2 and TRBJ2-7 genes take over; the full variable domain is EAGVAQSPRYKIIEKRQSVAFWCNPISGHATLYWYQQILGQGPKLLIQFQNNGVVDDSQLPKDRFSAERLKGVDSTLKIQPAKLEDSAVYLCASSLGGRDRGREQYFGPGTRLTVT.